The T cell receptor beta chain described here comes from a study of blood T cell repertoires in COVID-19. About the study: There were acute and convalescent COVID-19 samples, and they came from the United States, Italy and Spain.

CDR3 length: 16 amino acids. Trimming cost V 3 bases and J 2 bases; bases outside gene matches: 8. Germline V CDR1 and CDR2: MNHEY, SMNVEV (reference sequence). Profiling relied on immunoSEQ multiplex PCR, and the TCRdb table lists in-frame clones only, not all of them. Of around 140,000 clones listed, around nine tenths are singletons. This clone was observed once. What was sequenced was peripheral blood. This clonotype originated in a man in his fifties or sixties with active or convalescent COVID-19. The chain links TRBV27 to TRBJ2-7; 9 bases line up with TRBD2. The CDR3 sequence is CASSLGGGRVTYEQYF. Written as DNA, the CDR3 is TGTGCCAGCAGTTTGGGTGGCGGGAGGGTTACCTACGAGCAGTACTTC.